This entry concerns a single T cell receptor (beta chain). This record comes from a study of blood T cell repertoires in COVID-19. Overall study: T cells, B-cell-depleted T cells, or PBMCs provided the cDNA or gDNA that served as material.

Germline assignment: CDR1 SGHTA and CDR2 FQGNSA. V shed 5 bases, J shed 1 base, and the junction held 7 bases outside the gene matches. The CDR3 has 16 amino acids. Measured with immunoSEQ multiplex PCR; TCRdb has only the in-frame clones, and not every one. Of some 270,000 clones listed, about 82% were seen once; the top ten hold 5% to 6%. The rearrangement uses TRBV7-2 and TRBJ2-2; 7 bases are shared with TRBD1. The specimen was peripheral blood. The receptor's source is a woman aged 80 or older with COVID-19, enrolled during active disease. As DNA, the CDR3 is TGTGCCAGCAGCCCTTCAGACAGGGTGAACACCGGGGAGCTGTTTTTT. The encoded protein is CASSPSDRVNTGELFF.